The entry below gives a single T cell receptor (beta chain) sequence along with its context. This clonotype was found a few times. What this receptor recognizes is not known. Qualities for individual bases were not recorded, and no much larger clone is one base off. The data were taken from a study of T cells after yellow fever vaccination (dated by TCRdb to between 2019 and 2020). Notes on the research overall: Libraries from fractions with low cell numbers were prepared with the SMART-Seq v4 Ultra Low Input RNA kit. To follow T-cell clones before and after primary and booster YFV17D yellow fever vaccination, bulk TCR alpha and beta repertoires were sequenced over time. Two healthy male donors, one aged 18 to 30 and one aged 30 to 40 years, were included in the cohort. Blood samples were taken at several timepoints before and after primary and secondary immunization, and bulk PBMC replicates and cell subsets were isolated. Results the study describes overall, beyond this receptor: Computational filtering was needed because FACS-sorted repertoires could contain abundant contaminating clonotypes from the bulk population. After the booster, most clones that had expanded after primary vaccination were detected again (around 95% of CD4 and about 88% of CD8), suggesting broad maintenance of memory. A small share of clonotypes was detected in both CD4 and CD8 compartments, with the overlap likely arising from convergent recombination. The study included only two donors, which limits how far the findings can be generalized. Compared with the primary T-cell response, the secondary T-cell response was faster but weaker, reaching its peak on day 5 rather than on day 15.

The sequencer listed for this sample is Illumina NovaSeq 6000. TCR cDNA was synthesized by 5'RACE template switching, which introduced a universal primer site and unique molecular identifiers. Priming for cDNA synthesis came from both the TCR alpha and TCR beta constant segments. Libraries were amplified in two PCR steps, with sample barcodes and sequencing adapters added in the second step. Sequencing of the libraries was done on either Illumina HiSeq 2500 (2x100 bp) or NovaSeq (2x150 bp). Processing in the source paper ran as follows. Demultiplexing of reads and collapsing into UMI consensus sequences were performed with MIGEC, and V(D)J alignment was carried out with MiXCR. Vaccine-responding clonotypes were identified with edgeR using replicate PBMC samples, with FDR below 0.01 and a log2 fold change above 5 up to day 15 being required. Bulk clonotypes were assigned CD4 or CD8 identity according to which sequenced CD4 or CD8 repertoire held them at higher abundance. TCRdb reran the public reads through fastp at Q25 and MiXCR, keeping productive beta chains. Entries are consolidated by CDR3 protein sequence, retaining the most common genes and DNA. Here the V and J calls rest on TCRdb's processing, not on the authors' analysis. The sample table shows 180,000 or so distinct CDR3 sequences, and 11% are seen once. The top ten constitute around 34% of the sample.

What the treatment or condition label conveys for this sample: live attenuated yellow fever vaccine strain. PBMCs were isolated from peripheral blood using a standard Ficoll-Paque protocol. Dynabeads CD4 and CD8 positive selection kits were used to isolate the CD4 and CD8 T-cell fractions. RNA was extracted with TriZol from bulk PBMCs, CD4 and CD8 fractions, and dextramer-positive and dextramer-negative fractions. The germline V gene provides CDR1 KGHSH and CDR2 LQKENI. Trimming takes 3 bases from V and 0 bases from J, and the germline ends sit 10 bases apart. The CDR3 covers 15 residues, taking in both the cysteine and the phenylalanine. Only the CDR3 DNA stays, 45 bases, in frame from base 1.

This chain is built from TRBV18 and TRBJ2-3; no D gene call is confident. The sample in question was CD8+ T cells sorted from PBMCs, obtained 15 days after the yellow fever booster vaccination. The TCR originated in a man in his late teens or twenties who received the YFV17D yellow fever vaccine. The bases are TGTGCCAGCTCACCTTGGGCTGTTAGCACAGATACGCAGTATTTT. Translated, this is CASSPWAVSTDTQYF.